Here is one T cell receptor beta chain with its context. The data originate from a study of T cells in Graves' hyperthyroidism and ophthalmopathy. TCR beta CDR3 region amplification was performed from RNA transcripts. In the first-round RT-PCR of the TCR CDR3, the HTBI primer set was used. One entry per CDR3 protein, called by TCRdb with MiXCR from the multiplex PCR reads. The sample contains around 570,000 distinct CDR3 sequences, nearly 20% of which appear only once. The source of this sequence is a man in his forties or fifties with Graves' ophthalmopathy. The specimen was blood.

CDR3 in DNA: TGTGCCAGCAGCTCCTCCGGCGGGTCGGGGTATGGCTACACCTTC. Protein sequence: CASSSSGGSGYGYTF. The chain carries TRBV7-3 and TRBJ1-2, with D unclear. The CDR3 has 15 amino acids. Looked up from germline, CDR1 is SGHTA and CDR2 is FQGTGA. V dropped 4 bases and J dropped 5 bases, with 17 bases sitting between them. Full variable domain (rest looked up from reference TRBV7-3 and TRBJ1-2): GAGVSQTPSNKVTEKGKYVELRCDPISGHTALYWYRQSLGQGPEFLIYFQGTGAADDSGLPNDRFFAVRPEGSVSTLKIQRTERGDSAVYLCASSSSGGSGYGYTFGSGTRLTVV.